The rows below give T cell receptor beta chains drawn from one sample of a study of post-analysis software for immune sequencing data. MiXCR, applied by TCRdb to the PCR reads, yields one record per CDR3 protein. The sample consists of hundreds of thousands of distinct CDR3 sequences, approximately 30% of them appearing once. Sequencing was performed on blood. Receptors originate from a girl under 18 with multiple sclerosis. Both conserved end residues are part of each CDR3. D genes are given only for firm matches. The size field is filled for only some rows; it gives once, few, many or a size class.

v_call,clone_size,d_call,j_call,cdr3_nt,cdr3_aa
TRBV5-1,few,TRBD1,TRBJ2-1,TGCGCCAGCAGCTTGGTGGGCGACAGGGGGGTCAATGAGCAGTTCTTC,CASSLVGDRGVNEQFF
TRBV27,NA,NA,TRBJ2-5,TGTGCCAGCAGTTTAATAAGGGGCGCGTTGGAGACCCAGTACTTC,CASSLIRGALETQYF
TRBV7-9,few,NA,TRBJ1-2,TGTGCCAGCGAATACAGGGCCGGGGATGGCTACACCTTC,CASEYRAGDGYTF
TRBV7-9,few,TRBD2,TRBJ2-5,TGTGCCAGCAGGTCCGGGACTCGCGGGGGAGAGACCCAGTACTTC,CASRSGTRGGETQYF
TRBV7-9,NA,NA,TRBJ2-1,TGTGCCAGCAGCCCAGCCGGGACAAGACTCGATGAGCAGTTCTTC,CASSPAGTRLDEQFF
TRBV6-5,few,TRBD1,TRBJ1-2,TGTGCCAGCAGCTCGGGACAGGGAGTGGGCTACACCTTC,CASSSGQGVGYTF
TRBV3-1,few,TRBD2,TRBJ2-7,TGTGCCAGCAGCCAACCCCGGACTAGCGGGGTATTCTACGAGCAGTACTTC,CASSQPRTSGVFYEQYF
TRBV20-1,NA,TRBD2,TRBJ2-1,TGCAGTGCTAGAGACAGGGAGGGAATCAATGAGCAGTTCTTC,CSARDREGINEQFF
TRBV10-3,few,NA,TRBJ1-4,TGTGCCACCAGCGTCCTAACAACTAATGAAAAACTGTTTTTT,CATSVLTTNEKLFF
TRBV2,NA,NA,TRBJ1-2,TGTGCCAGCAGGAACGGGGAAAGGGATGGCTACACCTTC,CASRNGERDGYTF
TRBV14,few,NA,TRBJ1-1,TGTGCCAGCAGCCCCTGGGCCACCGGTAGCACTGAAGCTTTCTTT,CASSPWATGSTEAFF
TRBV4-1,once,TRBD2,TRBJ2-1,TGCGCCAGCAGCCAAGAGGCTCCGGCTAGCGGGACCTACAATGAGCAGTTCTTC,CASSQEAPASGTYNEQFF
TRBV29-1,NA,TRBD2,TRBJ2-7,TGCAGCGTGTCGGCGGGGGGCACCTCCTACGAGCAGTACTTC,CSVSAGGTSYEQYF
TRBV7-9,NA,NA,TRBJ2-5,TGTGCCAGCAGCTTAGATGTTCCCTCCCAAGAGACCCAGTACTTC,CASSLDVPSQETQYF
TRBV7-2,few,TRBD1,TRBJ1-2,TGTGCCAGCAGCTTAGCGCCAGGGGGCGGAGGCTACACCTTC,CASSLAPGGGGYTF
TRBV20-1,many,TRBD2,TRBJ2-3,TGCAGTGCGCTAGCGGGAGGGTTCACAGATACGCAGTATTTT,CSALAGGFTDTQYF
TRBV20-1,NA,TRBD2,TRBJ2-5,TGCAGTGCCTGGGGAGGGCGGCCCCAAGAGACCCAGTACTTC,CSAWGGRPQETQYF
TRBV6-2/TRBV6-3,few,NA,TRBJ2-5,TGTGCCAGCAGTTCCAATTGGGAGACCCAGTACTTC,CASSSNWETQYF
TRBV12-3/TRBV12-4,NA,TRBD2,TRBJ2-5,TGTGCCAGCAGCATAGCGGGACGGGAGACCCAGTACTTC,CASSIAGRETQYF
TRBV5-1,NA,NA,TRBJ1-5,TGCGCCAGCAGCTTGGGGCTGGACGGCAATCAGCCCCAGCATTTT,CASSLGLDGNQPQHF
TRBV20-1,NA,NA,TRBJ1-6,TGCAGTGCCAAGGCACAGGGAAGTTCACCCCTCCACTTT,CSAKAQGSSPLHF
TRBV2,NA,NA,TRBJ1-1,TGTGCCAGCAGTGAAAATTTCCCCCGCGCCGCGAACACTGAAGCTTTCTTT,CASSENFPRAANTEAFF